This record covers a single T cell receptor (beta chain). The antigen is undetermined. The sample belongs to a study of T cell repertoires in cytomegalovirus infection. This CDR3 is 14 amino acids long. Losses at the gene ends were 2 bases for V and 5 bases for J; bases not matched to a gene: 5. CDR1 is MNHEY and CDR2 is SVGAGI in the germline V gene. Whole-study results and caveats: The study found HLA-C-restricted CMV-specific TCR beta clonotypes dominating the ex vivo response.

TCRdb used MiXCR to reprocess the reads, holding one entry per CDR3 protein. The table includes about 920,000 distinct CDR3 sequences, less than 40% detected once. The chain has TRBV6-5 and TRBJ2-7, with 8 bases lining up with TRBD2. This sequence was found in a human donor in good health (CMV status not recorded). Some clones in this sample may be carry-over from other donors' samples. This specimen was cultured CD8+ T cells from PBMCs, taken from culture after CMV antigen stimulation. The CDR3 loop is CASSYGTSFDEQYF. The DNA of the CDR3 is TGTGCCAGCAGTTACGGGACTAGTTTCGACGAGCAGTACTTC.